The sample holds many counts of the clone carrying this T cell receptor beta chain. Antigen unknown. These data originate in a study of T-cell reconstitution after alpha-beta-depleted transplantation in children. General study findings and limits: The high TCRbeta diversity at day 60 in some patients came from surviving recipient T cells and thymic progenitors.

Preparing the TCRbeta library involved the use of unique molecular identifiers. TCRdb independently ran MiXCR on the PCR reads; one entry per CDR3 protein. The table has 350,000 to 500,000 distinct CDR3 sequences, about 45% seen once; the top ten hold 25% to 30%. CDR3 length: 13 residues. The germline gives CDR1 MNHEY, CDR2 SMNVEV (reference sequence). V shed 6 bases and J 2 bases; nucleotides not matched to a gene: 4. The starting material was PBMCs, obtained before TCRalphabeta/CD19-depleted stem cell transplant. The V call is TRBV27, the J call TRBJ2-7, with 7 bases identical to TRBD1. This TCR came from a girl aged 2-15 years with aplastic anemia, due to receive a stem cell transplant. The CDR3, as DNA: TGTGCCAGCAGAAGACAGGGAGCCTACGAGCAGTACTTC. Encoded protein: CASRRQGAYEQYF.